This T cell receptor (beta chain) was recovered during a study of vaccination effects on CD4 cells after COVID-19 (dated by TCRdb to 2022 to 2024). Concerning the study at large: Across the study, the median time from the second dose to post-vaccine sampling was 72 days (range 14 to 241). SARS-CoV-2 spike-specific CD4+ TCR repertoires from before and after mRNA vaccination were compared in COVID-19 convalescent patients and in infection-naive vaccine recipients. Altogether, 10 COVID-19 convalescent patients and several SARS-CoV-2-naive healthy vaccine recipients made up the full study. Cultures from other donors in the study were sequenced with the Oncomine TCR Beta short-read assay on an Illumina iSeq 100.

Comment on this clone: Its antigen target is currently unknown. Per-nucleotide qualities are absent, and no much larger clonotype sits a single base away.

What the study reported, not specific to this receptor: Clones induced by infection and clones induced by vaccination both contracted markedly at late timepoints after vaccination, which fits with T cell responses waning over time. Among healthy vaccine recipients, nearly all vaccine-induced clones were SARS-CoV-2 mono-reactive, and only 1 of 255 was cross-reactive with common cold coronaviruses. The study was limited by a small number of convalescent patients, and early post-infection timepoints were lacking.

To identify antigen-specific CD4+ T cell clonotypes by their expansion, the ViraFEST assay first stimulated PBMC with viral peptide pools and then applied TCR sequencing. After 10 to 11 days of culture, CD4+ T cells were isolated with the EasySep CD4+ T cell isolation kit. Two doses of either the BNT162b2 or the mRNA-1273 mRNA SARS-CoV-2 vaccine were administered to participants. Healthy vaccine recipients had no prior SARS-CoV-2 infection, confirmed by negative nucleocapsid antibodies before and after vaccination. About 2.1 million PBMC per well were cultured with approximately 10 ug/ml peptides in IMDM containing around 5% human AB serum, about 10 IU/ml IL-2 and gentamicin. Half of the culture medium was replaced with fresh IL-2-containing medium on days 3 and 7. Unless noted otherwise, every peptide stimulation condition was grown in triplicate wells. Using Ficoll-Paque Plus gradient centrifugation, PBMC were separated from whole blood and then either used fresh or cryopreserved at -140C. Overlapping peptide pools spanned the spike proteins of SARS-CoV-2 and the common cold coronaviruses HCoV-NL63, HCoV-OC43 and HCoV-229E. Genomic DNA was extracted from cultured CD4+ T cells with the QIAamp micro DNA kit.

The library was produced with the immunoSEQ multiplex PCR assay. DNA from the cultured and isolated CD4+ T cells underwent TCR beta CDR3 sequencing. The published analysis was carried out like this. Non-productive TCR sequences were removed, reads were trimmed to the CDR3 region, and CDR3s of at least 7 amino acids were retained. Antigen-specific clonotypes were identified using the MANAFEST web app by comparison of expansion in peptide wells against reference cultures. To count as positive, a clone had to show expansion at FDR<0.05 compared with the reference and with all other wells, an odds ratio above 5, and a frequency above 0.1% in two replicate wells. Cross-reactive clonotypes were defined as significantly expanded in SARS-CoV-2 spike wells and in at least one common cold coronavirus spike condition. Using the stringdist R package, CDR3 similarity was measured by Levenshtein distance, and unrooted trees were constructed with ape in R 3.6.1. What TCRdb holds here is the immuneACCESS table cut down to in-frame rearrangements. Part of the clones is not present; checked against another copy, under half of the missing clones reflect an unresolved V gene, and the others are unexplained. V, J and clone size are those of that table, while D and trimming were read from the DNA. The sample table lists about 46,000 clones, nearly 75% of them with a count of one. Of the sample, less than 15% falls within the top ten clones.

The starting material was CD4+ T cells from PBMCs cultured with HCoV-OC43 spike peptides, obtained after COVID-19 vaccination. The sample's cell subset or site label is to be understood as: HCoV-OC43 spike overlapping peptide pool stimulation. The origin of this receptor is a human donor who received a COVID-19 vaccine.

At the DNA level, the sequence is TGTGCCAGCAGCTTTGGGGGAGGCCCCTACAATGAGCAGTTCTTC. Its protein product is CASSFGGGPYNEQFF. The chain joins TRBV5-5 to TRBJ2-1; D gene: possibly TRBD2, on 6 matching bases. Relative to germline, V is 2 bases shorter and J is 2 bases shorter, with 11 bases between their ends. The germline V gene (reference sequence) gives CDR1 as SGHKS and CDR2 as YYEKEE. The CDR3 holds 15 amino acids from the cysteine to the phenylalanine. Of the read, only the CDR3 DNA is kept; its 45 bases are in frame from base 1.